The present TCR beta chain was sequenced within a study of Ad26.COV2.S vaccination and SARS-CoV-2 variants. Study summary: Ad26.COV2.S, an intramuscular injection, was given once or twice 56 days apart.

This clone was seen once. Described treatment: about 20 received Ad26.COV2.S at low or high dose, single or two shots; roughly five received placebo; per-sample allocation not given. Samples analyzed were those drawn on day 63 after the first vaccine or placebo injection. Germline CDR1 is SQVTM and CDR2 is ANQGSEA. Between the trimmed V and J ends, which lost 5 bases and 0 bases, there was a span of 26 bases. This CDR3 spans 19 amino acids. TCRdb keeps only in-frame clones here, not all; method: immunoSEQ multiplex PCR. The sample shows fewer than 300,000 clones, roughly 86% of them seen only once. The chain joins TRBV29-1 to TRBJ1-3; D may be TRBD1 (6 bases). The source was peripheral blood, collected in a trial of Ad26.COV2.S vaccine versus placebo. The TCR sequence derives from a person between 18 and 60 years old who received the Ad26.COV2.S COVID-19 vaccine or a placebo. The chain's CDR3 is CSVLSLTGWSPCSGNTIYF. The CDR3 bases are TGCAGCGTTCTATCGTTGACAGGATGGAGCCCATGCTCTGGAAACACCATATATTTT.